The sequence of this T cell receptor (beta chain) was determined in a study of vaccination effects on CD4 cells after COVID-19. Study-wide background: Participants each got two BNT162b2 or mRNA-1273 vaccine doses.

Antigen-specific CD4+ T cells expanded by the ViraFEST assay with viral peptide pools were then sequenced. The culture ran for nine to eleven days, and then CD4+ T cells were isolated. PCR confirmed that the person was infected with SARS-CoV-2 between March and December 2020. Method: immunoSEQ multiplex PCR; TCRdb's copy keeps in-frame clones and lacks some. The sample has tens of thousands of clones; about 77% are singletons. About this clone itself: What it binds is unknown.

The CDR3 loop spans 14 amino acids. J gave up 1 base and V 5 bases, and 4 bases lay outside the gene matches. The germline gives CDR1 SGHRS, CDR2 YFSETQ. Whole-study findings and limits: Mainly new vaccine-induced clones made up the post-vaccine spike-reactive clones in convalescents. Few convalescent patients were included, and no early post-infection timepoints were sampled.

This TCR came from a human donor who had a prior SARS-CoV-2 infection. J is TRBJ1-1 and V is TRBV5-1; 8 nucleotides align to TRBD1. Material: CD4+ T cells from PBMCs cultured with HIV peptides, obtained before COVID-19 vaccination. Regarding subset: HIV-1 Nef peptide pool negative control/reference culture. Written as DNA, the CDR3 is TGCGCCAGCAGATGGGGACAGGCGAACACTGAAGCTTTCTTT. It specifies CASRWGQANTEAFF.